Reported below is one T cell receptor (beta chain). Its antigen remains unknown. A much bigger clone sits one base away, suggesting this may be a read error. This sample is part of a study of T cells in Graves' hyperthyroidism and ophthalmopathy. Regarding the study as a whole: Model-based prediction identified ophthalmopathy a median approximately 6.2 months prior to its onset. Most expanded thyroid clonotypes above 0.001 also appeared in blood.

The CDR3 covers 12 residues. Per germline, CDR1 SNHLY and CDR2 FYNNEI. V was pared by 6 bases and J by 9 bases, with 12 bases between. Lactation, pregnancy, other autoimmune disease or uncontrolled infection led to exclusion of patients. The TCR beta CDR3 regions underwent amplification using RNA transcripts as the source. With the HTBI primer set, the TCR CDR3 went through a first round of RT-PCR. TCRdb re-analysed the multiplex PCR reads in MiXCR, keeping a single row per CDR3 protein. The sample shows roughly 700,000 distinct CDR3 sequences, about 18% of them seen only once. The clonotype comes from a man aged 50 to 60 with Graves' hyperthyroidism. Sequenced input: blood. This rearrangement joins TRBV2 to TRBJ2-1; D ambiguous. This chain's CDR3 is CASRQKTGEQFF. DNA of the CDR3: TGTGCCAGCAGACAAAAAACCGGTGAGCAGTTCTTC.